This entry lists 14 T cell receptor beta chains sequenced from one sample in a study of T cells expressing NK-cell markers. TCRdb reprocessed the 5' RACE reads and stores each CDR3 protein as one record, lacking DNA. This repertoire includes about 120,000 distinct CDR3 sequences. The sample comprised blood T cells: a sorted CD56 or NKG2C T cell subset, CD4+ or CD8+ T cells, or bulk PBMC T cells (not recorded which). Source of these receptors: a woman between 18 and 69 years old in good health.

The CDR3: CASREQLAGALDEQFF. The chain employs TRBV4-3 and TRBJ2-1; TCRdb calls TRBD2, which cannot be checked without DNA. Germline-derived CDR1 and CDR2 are LGHNA and YSLEER. The CDR3 is made up of 16 amino acids.

The V call is TRBV7-8, the J call TRBJ2-7; TCRdb calls TRBD2, which cannot be checked without DNA. Per germline, CDR1 SGHVS and CDR2 FQNEAQ. This CDR3 is built from 16 residues. The CDR3 loop is CASSLRAGGSINEQYF.

The chain recombines TRBV5-4 with TRBJ2-7; TCRdb picks TRBD2, but there is no DNA to check that call. This CDR3 contains 14 residues. CDR1 SGHNT and CDR2 YYREEE come from the germline V gene (reference sequence). CDR3 region: CASSLVDSSYEQYF.

This rearrangement joins TRBV20-1 to TRBJ2-3; lacking DNA, the TRBD1 call made by TCRdb goes unchecked. Germline CDR1 is DFQATT and CDR2 is SNEGSKA (reference sequence). The CDR3 totals 13 residues. CDR3 sequence: CSASARLGDTQYF.

The chain employs TRBV28 and TRBJ1-1; TCRdb returns TRBD1, unconfirmable since there is no DNA. This CDR3 contains 14 residues. The germline gives CDR1 MDHEN, CDR2 SYDVKM. The CDR3: CASSLRGFNTEAFF.

The CDR3 reads CASSFGGSYEQYF. The V and J genes are TRBV7-9 and TRBJ2-7; no DNA is available, so the TRBD1 call from TCRdb remains unchecked. Germline V lookup: CDR1 SEHNR, CDR2 FQNEAQ (reference sequence). This CDR3 is built from 13 residues.

The V gene is TRBV4-1, the J gene TRBJ1-2. This CDR3 spans 15 amino acids. In germline, CDR1 is MGHRA, CDR2 YSYEKL. The CDR3 protein is CASSQVRKGGYGYTF.

The rearrangement joins TRBV4-3 to TRBJ2-1; TCRdb's D call of TRBD2 is untestable without DNA. CDR1 and CDR2 from the germline V gene are LGHNA and YSLEER. The CDR3 totals 15 residues. CDR3 loop: CASSQDRASYNEQFF.

V and J are TRBV28 and TRBJ2-7. The CDR3 consists of 11 residues. Per the germline V gene, CDR1 is MDHEN and CDR2 is SYDVKM. CDR3 residues: CAISDSYEQYF.

The CDR3: CASSQARRADTQYF. The gene calls are TRBV11-3 and TRBJ2-3; the D call from TCRdb, TRBD2, cannot be confirmed without DNA. In germline, CDR1 is SGHNT, CDR2 YENEEA. The CDR3 totals 14 residues.

The chain carries TRBV5-4 and TRBJ2-4; TCRdb lists TRBD1, though no DNA is available to test this call. The CDR3 has 15 residues. CDR1 and CDR2 from the germline V gene are SGHNT and YYREEE (reference sequence). The chain's CDR3 is CASSLAWGRGNIQYF.

The rearrangement joins TRBV7-9 to TRBJ1-3; TCRdb gives TRBD1 as the D gene, but with no DNA this cannot be confirmed. The germline V gene encodes CDR1 SEHNR and CDR2 FQNEAQ (reference sequence). This CDR3 region has 16 residues. CDR3 residues: CASSSGQGASGNTIYF.

The chain couples TRBV5-4 to TRBJ2-5; the TRBD2 assignment by TCRdb is unverifiable without DNA. The germline V gene encodes CDR1 SGHNT and CDR2 YYREEE (reference sequence). CDR3 length: 14 residues. CDR3 region: CASRSRAGDETQYF.

The chain carries TRBV7-8 and TRBJ2-5; without DNA, the TCRdb call of TRBD1 cannot be checked. CDR1 and CDR2 from the germline V gene are SGHVS and FQNEAQ. The CDR3 is made up of 14 amino acids. Here the CDR3 reads CASSFRDTAQTQYF.